This entry concerns a single T cell receptor beta chain. The antigen is undetermined. The CDR3 is made up of 16 amino acids. Deletions cut 3 bases from V and 1 base from J, with 13 bases between. Germline V lookup: CDR1 KGHSH, CDR2 LQKENI. The data stem from a study of T cell responses to AZD1222 COVID-19 vaccine. Study-level information: Second doses that came at about 4 or about 12 weeks were put together.

Profiled with immunoSEQ multiplex PCR; TCRdb holds only in-frame clones, not every one. The sample includes 150,000 or so clones, about nine tenths of them seen just once. Study conclusions and caveats: Every sample of the repertoires postdated the peak T cell response. Baseline seropositivity characterized only 5 to 7 AZD1222 recipients. In a largely white British group with more females than males, clonal diversity was possibly underestimated.

This specimen consisted of peripheral blood, obtained on day 0 of AZD1222 vaccination. This TCR came from an adult in good health. The chain links TRBV18 to TRBJ1-5; D not certain. The CDR3 DNA follows: TGTGCCAGCTCACCGAACCCACACCCGAGCAATCAGCCCCAGCATTTT. Its protein product is CASSPNPHPSNQPQHF.